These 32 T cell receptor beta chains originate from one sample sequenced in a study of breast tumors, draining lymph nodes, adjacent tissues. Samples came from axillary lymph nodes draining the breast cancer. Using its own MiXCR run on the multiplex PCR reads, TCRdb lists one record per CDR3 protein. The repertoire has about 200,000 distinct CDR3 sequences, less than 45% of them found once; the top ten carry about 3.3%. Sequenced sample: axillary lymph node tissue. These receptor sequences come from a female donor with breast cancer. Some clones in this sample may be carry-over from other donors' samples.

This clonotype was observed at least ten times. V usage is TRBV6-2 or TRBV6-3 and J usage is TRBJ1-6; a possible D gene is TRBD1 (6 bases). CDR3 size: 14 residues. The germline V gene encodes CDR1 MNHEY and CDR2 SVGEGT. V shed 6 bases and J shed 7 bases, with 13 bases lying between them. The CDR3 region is CASRIIQGNSPLHF. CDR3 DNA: TGTGCCAGCAGGATCATTCAGGGGAATTCACCCCTCCACTTT.

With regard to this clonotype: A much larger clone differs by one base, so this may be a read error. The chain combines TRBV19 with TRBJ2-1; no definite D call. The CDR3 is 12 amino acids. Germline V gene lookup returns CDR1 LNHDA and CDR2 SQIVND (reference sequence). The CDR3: CASSRSVDEQLF. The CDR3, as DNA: TGTGCCAGTAGTAGATCTGTGGATGAGCAGCTCTTC.

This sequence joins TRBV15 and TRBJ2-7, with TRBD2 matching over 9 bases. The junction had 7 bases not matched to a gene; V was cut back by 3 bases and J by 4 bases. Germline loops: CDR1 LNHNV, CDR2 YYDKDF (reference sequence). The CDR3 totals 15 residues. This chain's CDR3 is CATSSQPGLAYEQYF. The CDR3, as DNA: TGTGCCACCAGCAGCCAACCGGGACTAGCATACGAGCAGTACTTC.

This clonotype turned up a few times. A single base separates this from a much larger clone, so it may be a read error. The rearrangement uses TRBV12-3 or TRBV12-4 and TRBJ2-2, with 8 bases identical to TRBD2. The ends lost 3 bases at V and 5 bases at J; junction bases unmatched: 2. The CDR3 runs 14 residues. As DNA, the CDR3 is TGTGCCAGCAGTTTCGGCGGGAGGACCGGGGAGCTGTTTTTT. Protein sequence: CASSFGGRTGELFF.

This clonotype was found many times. The CDR3 DNA sequence: TGTGCCAGCAGCTTACACATTACCTACGAGCAGTACTTC. Translating gives CASSLHITYEQYF. The chain uses TRBV7-2 and TRBJ2-7, with D unclear. This CDR3 has 13 amino acids. Trimming took 2 bases from V and 2 from J, leaving 7 bases between them. Germline CDR1 SGHTA, CDR2 FQGNSA.

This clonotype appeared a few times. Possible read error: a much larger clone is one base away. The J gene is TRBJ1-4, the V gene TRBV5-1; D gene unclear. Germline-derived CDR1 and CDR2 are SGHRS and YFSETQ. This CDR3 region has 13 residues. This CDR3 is CASGQLTNEKLLF. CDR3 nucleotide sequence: TGCGCCAGCGGCCAGTTAACTAATGAAAAACTGCTTTTT.

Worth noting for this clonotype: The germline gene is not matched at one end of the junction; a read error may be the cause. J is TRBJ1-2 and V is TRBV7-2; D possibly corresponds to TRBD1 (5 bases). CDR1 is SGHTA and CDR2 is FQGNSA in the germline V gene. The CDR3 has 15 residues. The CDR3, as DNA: TGTGCCAGCAGCCCCCGTGGGGGACCGGGATATGGCTACCCCTTC. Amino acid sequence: CASSPRGGPGYGYPF.

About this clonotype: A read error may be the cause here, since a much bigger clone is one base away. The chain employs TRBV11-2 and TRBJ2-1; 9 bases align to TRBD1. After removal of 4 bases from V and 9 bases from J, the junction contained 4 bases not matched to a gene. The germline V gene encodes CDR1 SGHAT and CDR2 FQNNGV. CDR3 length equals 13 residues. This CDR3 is CASSWGQGGEQFF. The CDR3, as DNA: TGTGCCAGCAGCTGGGGACAGGGCGGTGAGCAGTTCTTC. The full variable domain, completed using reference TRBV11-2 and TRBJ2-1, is EAGVAQSPRYKIIEKRQSVAFWCNPISGHATLYWYQQILGQGPKLLIQFQNNGVVDDSQLPKDRFSAERLKGVDSTLKIQPAKLEDSAVYLCASSWGQGGEQFFGPGTRLTVL.

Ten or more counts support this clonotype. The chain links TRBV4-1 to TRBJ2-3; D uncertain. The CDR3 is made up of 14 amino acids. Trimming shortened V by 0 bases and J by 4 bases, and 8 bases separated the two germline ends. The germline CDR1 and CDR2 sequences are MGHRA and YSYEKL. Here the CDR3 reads CASSQESQADTQYF. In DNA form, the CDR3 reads TGCGCCAGCAGCCAAGAATCCCAGGCAGATACGCAGTATTTT.

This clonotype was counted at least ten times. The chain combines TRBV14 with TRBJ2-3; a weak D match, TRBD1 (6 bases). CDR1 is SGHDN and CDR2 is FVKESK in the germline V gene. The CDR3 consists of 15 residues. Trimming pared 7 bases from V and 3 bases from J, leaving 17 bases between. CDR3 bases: TGTGCCAGCACCGCAGGGGTGGGTAGGACAGATACGCAGTATTTT. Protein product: CASTAGVGRTDTQYF.

The DNA of the CDR3 is TGTGCCAGCATTAGCGGGAGGGCCGTCAATGAGCAGTTCTTC. Translating gives CASISGRAVNEQFF. The chain combines TRBV2 with TRBJ2-1; the match to TRBD2 covers 11 bases. V lost 7 bases, J lost 6 bases, and 5 bases stayed unmatched. The CDR3 has 14 residues. Germline CDR1 and CDR2: SNHLY and FYNNEI.

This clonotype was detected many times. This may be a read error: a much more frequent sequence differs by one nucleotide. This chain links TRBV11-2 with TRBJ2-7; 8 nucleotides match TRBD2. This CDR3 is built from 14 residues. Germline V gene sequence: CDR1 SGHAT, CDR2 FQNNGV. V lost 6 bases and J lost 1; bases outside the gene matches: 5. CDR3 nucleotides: TGTGCCAGCAGTTCCTTAGCGGGGTCCTACGAGCAGTACTTC. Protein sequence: CASSSLAGSYEQYF.

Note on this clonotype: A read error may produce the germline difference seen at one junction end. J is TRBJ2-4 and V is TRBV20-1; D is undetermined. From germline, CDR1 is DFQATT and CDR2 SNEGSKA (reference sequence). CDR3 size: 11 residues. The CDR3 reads CSADGGNIQSF. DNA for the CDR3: TGCAGTGCTGATGGTGGGAACATTCAGTCCTTC.

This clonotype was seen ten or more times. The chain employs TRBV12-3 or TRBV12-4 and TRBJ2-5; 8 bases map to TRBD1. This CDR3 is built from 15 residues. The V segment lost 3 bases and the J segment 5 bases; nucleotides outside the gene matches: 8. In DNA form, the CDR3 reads TGTGCCAGCAGTTTTTCAGGGGGCGTAATTGAGACCCAGTACTTC. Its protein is CASSFSGGVIETQYF.

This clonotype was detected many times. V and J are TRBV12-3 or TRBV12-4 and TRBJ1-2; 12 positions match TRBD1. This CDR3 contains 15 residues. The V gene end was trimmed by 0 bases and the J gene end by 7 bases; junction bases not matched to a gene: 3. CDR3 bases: TGTGCCAGCAGTTTAGCGGGACAGGGGGCGCGTGGCTACACCTTC. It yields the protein CASSLAGQGARGYTF.

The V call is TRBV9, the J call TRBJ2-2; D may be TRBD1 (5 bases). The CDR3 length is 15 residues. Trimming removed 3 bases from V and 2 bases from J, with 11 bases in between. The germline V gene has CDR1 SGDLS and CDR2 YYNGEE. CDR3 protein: CASSGGSLNTGELFF. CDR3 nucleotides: TGTGCCAGCAGCGGGGGCAGCTTAAACACCGGGGAGCTGTTTTTT.

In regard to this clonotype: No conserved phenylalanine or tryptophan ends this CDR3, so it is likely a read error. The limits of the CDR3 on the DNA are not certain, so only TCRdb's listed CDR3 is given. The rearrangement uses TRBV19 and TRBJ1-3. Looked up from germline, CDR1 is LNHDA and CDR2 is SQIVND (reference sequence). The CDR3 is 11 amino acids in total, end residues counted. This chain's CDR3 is CASNSLLAGGT.

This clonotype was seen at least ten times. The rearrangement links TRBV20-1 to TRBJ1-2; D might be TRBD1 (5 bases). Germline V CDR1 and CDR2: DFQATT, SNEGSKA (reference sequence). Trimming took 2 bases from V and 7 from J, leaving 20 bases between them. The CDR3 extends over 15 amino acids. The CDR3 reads CSARSLSGGIGGYTF. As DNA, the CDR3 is TGCAGTGCTAGAAGTTTAAGCGGGGGGATCGGTGGCTACACCTTC.

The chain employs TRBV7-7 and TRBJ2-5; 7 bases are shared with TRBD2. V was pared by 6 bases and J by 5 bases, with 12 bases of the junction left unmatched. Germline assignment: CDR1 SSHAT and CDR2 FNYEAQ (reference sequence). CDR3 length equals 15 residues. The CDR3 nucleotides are TGTGCCAGCAGGCTCAGGACTAGTGTTGGGGAGACCCAGTACTTC. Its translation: CASRLRTSVGETQYF.

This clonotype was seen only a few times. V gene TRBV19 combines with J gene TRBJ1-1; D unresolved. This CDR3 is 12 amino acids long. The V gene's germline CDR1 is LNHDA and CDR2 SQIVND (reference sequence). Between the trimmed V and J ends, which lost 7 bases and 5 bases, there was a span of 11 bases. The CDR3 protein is CASTRGDTEAFF. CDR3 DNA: TGTGCCAGTACTCGGGGAGATACTGAAGCTTTCTTT.

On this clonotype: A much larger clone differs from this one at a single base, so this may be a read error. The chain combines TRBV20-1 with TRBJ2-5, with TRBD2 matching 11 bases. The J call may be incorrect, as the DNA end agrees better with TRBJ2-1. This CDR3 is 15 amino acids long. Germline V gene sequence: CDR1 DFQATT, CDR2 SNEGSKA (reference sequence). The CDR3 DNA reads TGCAGTGCTAGAGAGCGGACTAGCGGGCCCGCGGGGCAGTTCTTC. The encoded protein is CSARERTSGPAGQFF.

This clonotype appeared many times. The CDR3 nucleotides are TGTGCCAGCAGCTTATACGGACTAGCGGGGGGACACACAGATACGCAGTATTTT. As protein: CASSLYGLAGGHTDTQYF. This chain connects TRBV7-6 to TRBJ2-3; 14 bases line up with TRBD2. Germline V gene lookup returns CDR1 SGHVS and CDR2 FNYEAQ. Germline trimming cut 2 bases from V and 2 bases from J; bases unmatched to any gene: 6. The CDR3 covers 18 residues. The entire variable domain, with the rest obtained from reference TRBV7-6 and TRBJ2-3, is as follows: GAGVSQSPRYKVTKRGQDVALRCDPISGHVSLYWYRQALGQGPEFLTYFNYEAQQDKSGLPNDRFSAERPEGSISTLTIQRTEQRDSAMYRCASSLYGLAGGHTDTQYFGPGTRLTVL.

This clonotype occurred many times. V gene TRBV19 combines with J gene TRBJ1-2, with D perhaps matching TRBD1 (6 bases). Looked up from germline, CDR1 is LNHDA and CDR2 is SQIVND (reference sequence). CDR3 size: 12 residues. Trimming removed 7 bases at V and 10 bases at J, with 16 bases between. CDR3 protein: CASIQGTSDYTF. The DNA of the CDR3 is TGTGCCAGTATTCAGGGGACTTCGGACTACACCTTC.

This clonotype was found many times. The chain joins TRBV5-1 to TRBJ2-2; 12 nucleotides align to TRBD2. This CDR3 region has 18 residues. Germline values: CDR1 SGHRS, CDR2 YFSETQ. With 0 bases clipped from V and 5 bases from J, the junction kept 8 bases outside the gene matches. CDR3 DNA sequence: TGCGCCAGCAGCTTGGCAAATCTAGCGGGAGGGCGGACCGGGGAGCTGTTTTTT. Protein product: CASSLANLAGGRTGELFF.

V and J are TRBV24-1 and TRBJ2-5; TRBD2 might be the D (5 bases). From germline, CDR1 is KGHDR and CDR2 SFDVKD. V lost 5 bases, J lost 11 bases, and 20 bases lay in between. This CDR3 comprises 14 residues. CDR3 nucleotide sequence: TGTGCCACCAGTGTGGCGGGTGGCACAGATACGCAGTACTTC. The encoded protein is CATSVAGGTDTQYF.

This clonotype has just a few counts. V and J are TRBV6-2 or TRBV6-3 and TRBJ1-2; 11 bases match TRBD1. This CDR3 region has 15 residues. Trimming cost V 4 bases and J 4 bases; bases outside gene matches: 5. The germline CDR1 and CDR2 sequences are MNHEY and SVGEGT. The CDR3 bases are TGTGCCAGCAGTTTGGACAGGGGGCTTGTCTATGGCTACACCTTC. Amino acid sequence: CASSLDRGLVYGYTF.

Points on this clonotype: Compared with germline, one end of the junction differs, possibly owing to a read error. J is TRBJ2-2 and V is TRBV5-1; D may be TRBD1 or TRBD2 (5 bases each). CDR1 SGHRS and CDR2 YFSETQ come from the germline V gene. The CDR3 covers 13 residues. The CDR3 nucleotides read TGCGCCAGCAGCTTGGACGGCACCGGGGACCTGTTTTTT. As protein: CASSLDGTGDLFF.

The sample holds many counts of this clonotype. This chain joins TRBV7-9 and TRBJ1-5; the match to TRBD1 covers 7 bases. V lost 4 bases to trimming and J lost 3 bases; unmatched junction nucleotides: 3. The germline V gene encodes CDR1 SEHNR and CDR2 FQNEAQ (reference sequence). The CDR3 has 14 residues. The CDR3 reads CASSYGTDNQPQHF. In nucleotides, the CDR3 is TGTGCCAGCAGCTACGGGACAGACAATCAGCCCCAGCATTTT. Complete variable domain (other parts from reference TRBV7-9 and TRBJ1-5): DTGVSQNPRHKITKRGQNVTFRCDPISEHNRLYWYRQTLGQGPEFLTYFQNEAQLEKSRLLSDRFSAERPKGSFSTLEIQRTEQGDSAMYLCASSYGTDNQPQHFGDGTRLSIL.

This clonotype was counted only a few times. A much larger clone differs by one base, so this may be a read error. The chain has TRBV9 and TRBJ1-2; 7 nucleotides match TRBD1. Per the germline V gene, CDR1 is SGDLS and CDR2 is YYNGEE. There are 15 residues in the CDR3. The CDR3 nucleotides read TGTGCCGGCAGCGCCCGACAGGGAATAAACTATGGCTACACCTTC. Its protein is CAGSARQGINYGYTF.

The CDR3 DNA reads as TGTGCCAGCAGCTTGGACGGCCAGGGGAACACAGATACGCAGTATTTT. This gives the protein CASSLDGQGNTDTQYF. This rearrangement joins TRBV7-9 to TRBJ2-3; the D gene is possibly TRBD1 (6 bases). The ends were cut back, 3 bases at V and 2 bases at J, with 15 bases in the middle. The CDR3 loop spans 16 amino acids. CDR1 is SEHNR and CDR2 is FQNEAQ in the germline V gene (reference sequence).

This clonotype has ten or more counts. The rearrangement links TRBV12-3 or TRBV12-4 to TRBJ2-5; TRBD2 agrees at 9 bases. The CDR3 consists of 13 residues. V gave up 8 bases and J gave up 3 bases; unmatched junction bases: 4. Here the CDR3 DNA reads TGTGCCAGCGGTCCTAGCGGGGAAGAGACCCAGTACTTC. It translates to CASGPSGEETQYF.

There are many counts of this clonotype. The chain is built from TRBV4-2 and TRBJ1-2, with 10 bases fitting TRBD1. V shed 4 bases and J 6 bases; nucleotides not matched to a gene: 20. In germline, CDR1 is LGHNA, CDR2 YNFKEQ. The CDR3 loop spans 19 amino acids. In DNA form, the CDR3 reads TGTGCCAGCAGCCTACCGGAAGGAGACAGGGGGCGGTCAGGAGATGGCTACACCTTC. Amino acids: CASSLPEGDRGRSGDGYTF.